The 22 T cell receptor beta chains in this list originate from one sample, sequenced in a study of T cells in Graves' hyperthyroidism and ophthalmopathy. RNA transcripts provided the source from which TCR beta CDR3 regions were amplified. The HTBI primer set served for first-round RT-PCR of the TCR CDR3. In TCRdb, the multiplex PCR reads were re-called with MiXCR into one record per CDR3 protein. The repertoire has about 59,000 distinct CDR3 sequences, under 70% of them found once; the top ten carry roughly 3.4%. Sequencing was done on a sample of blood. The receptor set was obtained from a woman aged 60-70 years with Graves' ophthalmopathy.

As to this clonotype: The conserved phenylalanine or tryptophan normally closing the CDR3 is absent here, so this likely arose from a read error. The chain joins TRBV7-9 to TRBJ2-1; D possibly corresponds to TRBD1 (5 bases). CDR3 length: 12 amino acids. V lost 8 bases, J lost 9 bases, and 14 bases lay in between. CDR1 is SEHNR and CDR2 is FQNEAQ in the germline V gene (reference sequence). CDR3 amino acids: CASRQTQGEQFL. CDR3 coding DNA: TGTGCCAGCCGCCAAACCCAGGGTGAGCAGTTCCTC.

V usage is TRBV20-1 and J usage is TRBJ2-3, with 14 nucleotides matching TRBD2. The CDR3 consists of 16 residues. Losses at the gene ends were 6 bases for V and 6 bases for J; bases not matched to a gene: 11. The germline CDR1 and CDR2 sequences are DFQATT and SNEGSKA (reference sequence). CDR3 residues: CSAPTSGGVESDTQYF. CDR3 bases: TGCAGTGCGCCGACTAGCGGGGGGGTGGAGTCGGATACGCAGTATTTT.

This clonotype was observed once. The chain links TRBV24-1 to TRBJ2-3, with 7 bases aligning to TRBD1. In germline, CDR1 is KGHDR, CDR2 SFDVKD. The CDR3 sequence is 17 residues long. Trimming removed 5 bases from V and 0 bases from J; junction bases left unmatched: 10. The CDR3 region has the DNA TGTGCCACCAGTGCCAGACAGGGCGATTTTAGCACAGATACGCAGTATTTT. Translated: CATSARQGDFSTDTQYF.

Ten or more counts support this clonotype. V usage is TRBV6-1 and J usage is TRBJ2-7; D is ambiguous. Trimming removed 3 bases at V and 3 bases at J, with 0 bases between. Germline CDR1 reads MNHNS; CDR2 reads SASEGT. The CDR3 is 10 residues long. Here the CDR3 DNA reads TGTGCCAGCAGTGACTACGAGCAGTACTTC. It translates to CASSDYEQYF.

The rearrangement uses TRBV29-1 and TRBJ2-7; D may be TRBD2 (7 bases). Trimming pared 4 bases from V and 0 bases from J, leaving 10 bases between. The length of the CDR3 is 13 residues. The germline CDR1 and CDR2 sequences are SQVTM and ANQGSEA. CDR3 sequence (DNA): TGCAGCGTTGGACGGGGGGCCTCCTACGAGCAGTACTTC. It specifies CSVGRGASYEQYF.

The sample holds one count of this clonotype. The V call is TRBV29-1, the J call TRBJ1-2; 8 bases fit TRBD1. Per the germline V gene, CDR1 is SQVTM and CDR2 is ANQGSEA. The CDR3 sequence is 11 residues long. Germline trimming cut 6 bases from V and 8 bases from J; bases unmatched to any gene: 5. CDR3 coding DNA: TGCAGCGTCGGACAGGGAAACGGCTACACCTTC. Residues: CSVGQGNGYTF.

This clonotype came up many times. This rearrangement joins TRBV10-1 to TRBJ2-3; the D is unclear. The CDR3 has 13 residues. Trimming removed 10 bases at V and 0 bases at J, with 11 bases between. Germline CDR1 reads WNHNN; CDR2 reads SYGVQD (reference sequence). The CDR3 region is CATSAASTDTQYF. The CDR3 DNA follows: TGCGCCACCTCCGCTGCTAGCACAGATACGCAGTATTTT.

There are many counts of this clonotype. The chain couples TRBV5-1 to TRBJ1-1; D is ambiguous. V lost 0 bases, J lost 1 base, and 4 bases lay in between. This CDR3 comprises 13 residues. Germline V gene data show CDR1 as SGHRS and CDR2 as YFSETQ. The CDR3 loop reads CASSLDENTEAFF. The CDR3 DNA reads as TGCGCCAGCAGCTTGGACGAGAACACTGAAGCTTTCTTT. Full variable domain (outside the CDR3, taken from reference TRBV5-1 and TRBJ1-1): KAGVTQTPRYLIKTRGQQVTLSCSPISGHRSVSWYQQTPGQGLQFLFEYFSETQRNKGNFPGRFSGRQFSNSRSEMNVSTLELGDSALYLCASSLDENTEAFFGQGTRLTVV.

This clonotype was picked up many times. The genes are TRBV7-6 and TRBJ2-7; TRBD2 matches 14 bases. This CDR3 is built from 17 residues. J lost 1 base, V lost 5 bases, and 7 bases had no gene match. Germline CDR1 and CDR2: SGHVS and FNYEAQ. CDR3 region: CASSPGLAGGNSYEQYF. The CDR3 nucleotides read TGTGCCAGCAGCCCCGGACTAGCGGGAGGAAATTCCTACGAGCAGTACTTC.

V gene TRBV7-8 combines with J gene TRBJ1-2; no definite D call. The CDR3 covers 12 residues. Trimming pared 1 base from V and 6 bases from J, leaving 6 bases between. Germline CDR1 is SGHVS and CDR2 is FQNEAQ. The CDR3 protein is CASSLVGDGYTF. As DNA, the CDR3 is TGTGCCAGCAGCTTAGTCGGGGATGGCTACACCTTC.

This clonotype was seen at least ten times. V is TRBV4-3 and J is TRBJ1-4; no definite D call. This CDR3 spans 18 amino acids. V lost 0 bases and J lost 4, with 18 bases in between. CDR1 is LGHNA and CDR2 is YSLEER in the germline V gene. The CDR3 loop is CASSQDLLSGSLNEKLFF. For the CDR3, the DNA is TGCGCCAGCAGCCAAGATCTCCTCAGCGGTTCCCTTAATGAAAAACTGTTTTTT.

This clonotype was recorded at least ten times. CDR3 sequence (DNA): TGTGCCAGCTCACCACCGTCCAGGGTTGAGACCCAGTACTTC. Translation gives CASSPPSRVETQYF. The chain couples TRBV18 to TRBJ2-5, with D maybe TRBD1 (5 bases). Looked up from germline, CDR1 is KGHSH and CDR2 is LQKENI. Deletions cut 0 bases from V and 5 bases from J, with 10 bases between. The CDR3 consists of 14 residues.

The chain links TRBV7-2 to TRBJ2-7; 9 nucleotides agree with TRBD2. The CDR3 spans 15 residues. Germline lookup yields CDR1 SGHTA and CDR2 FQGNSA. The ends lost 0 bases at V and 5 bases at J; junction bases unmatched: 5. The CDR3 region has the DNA TGTGCCAGCAGCTTAGCGCATGGCGGGGGGGACGAGCAGTACTTC. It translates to CASSLAHGGGDEQYF.

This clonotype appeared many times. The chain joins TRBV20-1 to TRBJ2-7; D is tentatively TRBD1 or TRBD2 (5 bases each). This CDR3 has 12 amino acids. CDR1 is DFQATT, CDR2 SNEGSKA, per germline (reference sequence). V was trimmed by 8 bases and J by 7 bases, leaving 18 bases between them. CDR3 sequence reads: CSTGTGLFEQYF. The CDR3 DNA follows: TGCAGTACCGGGACCGGGCTCTTTGAGCAGTACTTC.

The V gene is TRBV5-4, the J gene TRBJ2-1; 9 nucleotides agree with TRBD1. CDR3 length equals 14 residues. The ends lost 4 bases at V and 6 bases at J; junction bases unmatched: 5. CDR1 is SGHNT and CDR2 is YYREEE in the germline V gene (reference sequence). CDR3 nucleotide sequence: TGTGCCAGCAGCGCCAACAGGGGGCTCAATGAGCAGTTCTTC. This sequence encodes CASSANRGLNEQFF.

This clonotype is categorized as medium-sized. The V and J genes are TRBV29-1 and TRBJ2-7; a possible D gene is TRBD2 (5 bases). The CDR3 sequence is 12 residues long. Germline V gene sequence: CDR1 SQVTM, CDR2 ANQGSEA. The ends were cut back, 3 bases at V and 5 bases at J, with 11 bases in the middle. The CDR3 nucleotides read TGCAGCGTTGAGGCGGCAGCGGACGAGCAGTACTTC. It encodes CSVEAAADEQYF.

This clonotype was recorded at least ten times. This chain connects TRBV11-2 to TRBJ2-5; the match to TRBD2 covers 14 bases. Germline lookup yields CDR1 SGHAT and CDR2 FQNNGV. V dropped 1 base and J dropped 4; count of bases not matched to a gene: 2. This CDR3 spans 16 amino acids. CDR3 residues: CASSLGGTSGGETQYF. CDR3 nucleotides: TGTGCCAGCAGCTTAGGGGGGACTAGCGGGGGAGAGACCCAGTACTTC.

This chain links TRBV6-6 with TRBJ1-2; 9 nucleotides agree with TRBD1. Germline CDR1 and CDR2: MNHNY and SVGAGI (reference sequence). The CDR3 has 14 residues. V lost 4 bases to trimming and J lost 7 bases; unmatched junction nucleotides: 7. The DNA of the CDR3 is TGTGCCAGCAGTTCCGGGACAGGGAAGGGTGGCTACACCTTC. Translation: CASSSGTGKGGYTF.

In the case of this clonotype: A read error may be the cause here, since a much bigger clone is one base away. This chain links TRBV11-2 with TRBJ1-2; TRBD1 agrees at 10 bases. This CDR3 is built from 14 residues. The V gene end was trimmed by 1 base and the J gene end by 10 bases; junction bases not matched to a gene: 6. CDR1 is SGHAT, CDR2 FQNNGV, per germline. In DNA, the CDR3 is TGTGCCAGCAGCTTAGCGACAGGGGGCCATGTCTACACCTTC. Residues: CASSLATGGHVYTF. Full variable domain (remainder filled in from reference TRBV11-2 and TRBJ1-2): EAGVAQSPRYKIIEKRQSVAFWCNPISGHATLYWYQQILGQGPKLLIQFQNNGVVDDSQLPKDRFSAERLKGVDSTLKIQPAKLEDSAVYLCASSLATGGHVYTFGSGTRLTVV.

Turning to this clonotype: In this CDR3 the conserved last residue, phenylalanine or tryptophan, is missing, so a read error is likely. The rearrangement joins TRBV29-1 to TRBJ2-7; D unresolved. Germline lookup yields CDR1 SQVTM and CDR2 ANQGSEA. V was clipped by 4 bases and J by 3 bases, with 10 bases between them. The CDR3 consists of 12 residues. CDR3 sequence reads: CSVVEGDYEQYS. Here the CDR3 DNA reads TGCAGCGTTGTAGAAGGCGACTACGAGCAGTACTCC.

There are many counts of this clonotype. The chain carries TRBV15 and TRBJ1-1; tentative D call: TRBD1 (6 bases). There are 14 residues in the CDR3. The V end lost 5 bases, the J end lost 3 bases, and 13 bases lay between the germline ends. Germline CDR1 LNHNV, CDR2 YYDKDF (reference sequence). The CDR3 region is CATSLQGQYTEAFF. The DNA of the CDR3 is TGTGCCACCAGCCTACAGGGTCAGTACACTGAAGCTTTCTTT.

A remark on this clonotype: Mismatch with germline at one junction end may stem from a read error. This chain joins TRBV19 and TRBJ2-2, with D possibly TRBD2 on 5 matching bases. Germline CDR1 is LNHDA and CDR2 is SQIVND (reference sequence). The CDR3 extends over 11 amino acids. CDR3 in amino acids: CASSTTGELFF. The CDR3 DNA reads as TGTGCCAGTAGTACCACCGGGGAGCTGTTCTTT.